One sample yielded the 6 T cell receptor beta chains listed below, sequenced in a study of a mutant IDH1 vaccine in newly diagnosed glioma. The time point is: week 47, end of study. Each vaccine dose was 300 ug of mutant IDH1 20-mer peptide, with topical imiquimod. For these receptors, no antigen is known. Only in-frame clones appear in the TCRdb table, and some are missing; sequencing was by immunoSEQ multiplex PCR. The sample lists about 46,000 clones; about 81% were seen once. The source material was PBMCs, sampled from a glioma patient whose treatment included an IDH1 peptide vaccine. The receptors here all came from a woman younger than 45 with glioma. Some clones in this sample may be carry-over from other donors' samples.

V is TRBV28 and J is TRBJ2-5, with D perhaps TRBD2 (5 bases). CDR1 MDHEN and CDR2 SYDVKM come from the germline V gene. The CDR3 has 16 residues. V was shortened by 5 bases and J by 4 bases, with 20 bases between the two germline ends. The DNA of the CDR3 is TGTGCCAGCAGTCCTAAAACCCTACTAGTTTTAGAGACCCAGTACTTC. It codes for CASSPKTLLVLETQYF.

This rearrangement joins TRBV29-1 to TRBJ2-5, with 12 bases matching TRBD2. This CDR3 is built from 14 residues. Germline V lookup: CDR1 SQVTM, CDR2 ANQGSEA. The V segment lost 5 bases and the J segment 0 bases; nucleotides outside the gene matches: 1. As DNA, the CDR3 is TGCAGCGTTCTAGCGGGAGGGTACCAAGAGACCCAGTACTTC. It encodes CSVLAGGYQETQYF.

This clone showed up just a few times. The chain links TRBV6-5 to TRBJ1-2; 7 bases line up with TRBD1. The germline gives CDR1 MNHEY, CDR2 SVGAGI. The V segment lost 7 bases and the J segment 2 bases; nucleotides outside the gene matches: 4. This CDR3 has 13 residues. The CDR3 coding sequence is TGTGCCAGCAAGATGGACAGGAACTATGGCTACACCTTC. This gives the protein CASKMDRNYGYTF.

The chain carries TRBV4-1 and TRBJ2-7, with D possibly being TRBD1 (6 bases). V was pared by 4 bases and J by 2 bases, with 12 bases between. Germline V gives CDR1 MGHRA, CDR2 YSYEKL. The CDR3 runs to 14 residues. The CDR3 spells CASSLRDTAYEQYF. CDR3 coding DNA: TGCGCCAGCAGCCTACGGGACACCGCCTACGAGCAGTACTTC.

The rearrangement joins TRBV2 to TRBJ2-7, with 7 bases lining up with TRBD1. The CDR3 totals 14 residues. The germline gives CDR1 SNHLY, CDR2 FYNNEI. Trimming cost V 1 base and J 3 bases; bases outside gene matches: 3. The CDR3 protein is CASSEVRGLYEQYF. The CDR3 bases are TGTGCCAGCAGTGAAGTGAGGGGGCTCTACGAGCAGTACTTC.

The chain is built from TRBV5-4 and TRBJ2-1; perhaps TRBD2 as D (6 bases). This CDR3 is 14 amino acids long. V lost 10 bases and J lost 0, with 14 bases in between. Looked up from germline, CDR1 is SGHNT and CDR2 is YYREEE (reference sequence). The CDR3 loop reads CASRDLSSYNEQFF. The CDR3 DNA reads as TGTGCCTCCAGGGACTTGAGCTCCTACAATGAGCAGTTCTTC.